A selection of T cell receptor beta chains follows, all from one sample in a study of blood T cell repertoires in COVID-19. The table came from immunoSEQ multiplex PCR; TCRdb's copy has only in-frame clones and leaves some out. The sample yields 150,000 to 200,000 clones, around nine tenths seen once. Sequences were obtained from PBMCs or T cells enriched from blood (not recorded which). All receptors derive from a woman younger than 35 who had recovered from COVID-19. CDR3s leave out the opening cysteine and the closing phenylalanine or tryptophan. Fields, in order: V gene, D gene, CDR3 length, CDR3 protein. A D gene is named only where the DNA matches it firmly.

V gene: TRBV18
D gene: TRBD1
CDR3 length: 11
CDR3 protein: ASSPQEGQVIY

V gene: TRBV10-3
D gene: TRBD2
CDR3 length: 12
CDR3 protein: AISPGTRTYEQY

V gene: TRBV6-1
D gene: TRBD1
CDR3 length: 14
CDR3 protein: ASSEAEGQGNTEAF

V gene: TRBV25-1
D gene: TRBD2
CDR3 length: 16
CDR3 protein: ASTGKGLASSSYNEQF

V gene: TRBV28
D gene: TRBD1
CDR3 length: 11
CDR3 protein: ASSLGTDYEQY

V gene: TRBV27
D gene: .
CDR3 length: 10
CDR3 protein: ASSNYADTQY

V gene: TRBV27
D gene: .
CDR3 length: 11
CDR3 protein: ASSLRGYDEQF

V gene: TRBV18
D gene: TRBD2
CDR3 length: 14
CDR3 protein: ASSVRWSGSEETQY

V gene: TRBV11-2
D gene: .
CDR3 length: 16
CDR3 protein: ASSLDRVRVGFGDTQY

V gene: TRBV28
D gene: TRBD2
CDR3 length: 18
CDR3 protein: ASSYPRQEREGPVADTQY

V gene: TRBV29-1
D gene: .
CDR3 length: 13
CDR3 protein: SVEGFSGVNYGYT

V gene: TRBV28
D gene: .
CDR3 length: 10
CDR3 protein: ASSLSNNEQF

V gene: TRBV25-1
D gene: .
CDR3 length: 11
CDR3 protein: ASSTTNNEKLF

V gene: TRBV7-2
D gene: .
CDR3 length: 12
CDR3 protein: ASSLAEGNNEQF

V gene: TRBV11-2
D gene: TRBD2
CDR3 length: 17
CDR3 protein: ASSLDPAGLAGGTDTQY

V gene: TRBV7-9
D gene: TRBD1
CDR3 length: 12
CDR3 protein: ASSPPQGITEAF

V gene: TRBV19
D gene: TRBD1
CDR3 length: 12
CDR3 protein: ASSTSGGGQPQH

V gene: TRBV6-5
D gene: .
CDR3 length: 9
CDR3 protein: ASGKRREQY

V gene: TRBV4-1
D gene: .
CDR3 length: 12
CDR3 protein: ASSQEAQIHEQY

V gene: TRBV6-5
D gene: TRBD1
CDR3 length: 13
CDR3 protein: ASSFTGTGTYEQY

V gene: TRBV6-2/TRBV6-3
D gene: .
CDR3 length: 11
CDR3 protein: ASSQPSDQPQH

V gene: TRBV10-1
D gene: .
CDR3 length: 11
CDR3 protein: ASSSAGFGTQY

V gene: TRBV29-1
D gene: .
CDR3 length: 12
CDR3 protein: SGRHREYPYEQY

V gene: TRBV2
D gene: .
CDR3 length: 12
CDR3 protein: ASSELRGGYEQY

V gene: TRBV6-5
D gene: TRBD2
CDR3 length: 13
CDR3 protein: ASSPGLAVYNEQF

V gene: TRBV27
D gene: .
CDR3 length: 8
CDR3 protein: ASDNETQY

V gene: TRBV28
D gene: .
CDR3 length: 12
CDR3 protein: ASSSRTVTYEQY

V gene: TRBV4-1
D gene: TRBD2
CDR3 length: 14
CDR3 protein: ASSQVIAGHQLPRD

V gene: TRBV5-6
D gene: TRBD1
CDR3 length: 13
CDR3 protein: ASSFYRGRNEKLF

V gene: TRBV27
D gene: TRBD2
CDR3 length: 13
CDR3 protein: ASRFGGSLAGELF

V gene: TRBV7-9
D gene: .
CDR3 length: 11
CDR3 protein: ASSLPQGSEQY

V gene: TRBV6-5
D gene: .
CDR3 length: 13
CDR3 protein: ASTDPGTGEGKLF

V gene: TRBV10-3
D gene: TRBD1
CDR3 length: 12
CDR3 protein: AIRTRGWPDTQY

V gene: TRBV2
D gene: TRBD1
CDR3 length: 11
CDR3 protein: ASIRGRATEAF

V gene: TRBV28
D gene: .
CDR3 length: 14
CDR3 protein: ASSPAGPRFQETQY

V gene: TRBV4-1
D gene: TRBD2
CDR3 length: 13
CDR3 protein: ASSQGGRLHNEQF

V gene: TRBV6-5
D gene: TRBD1
CDR3 length: 11
CDR3 protein: ASSPQGARGYT

V gene: TRBV27
D gene: .
CDR3 length: 10
CDR3 protein: ASSLGGDTQY

V gene: TRBV7-3
D gene: .
CDR3 length: 14
CDR3 protein: ASNTPSPQRRRTQY

V gene: TRBV29-1
D gene: TRBD1
CDR3 length: 10
CDR3 protein: SVDAGGEGAF

V gene: TRBV15
D gene: .
CDR3 length: 7
CDR3 protein: ATGLAQY

V gene: TRBV27
D gene: .
CDR3 length: 13
CDR3 protein: ASSFYGGSYNEQF